Shown below are 5 T cell receptor beta chains from a single sample sequenced in a study of CD8+ T cells in alopecia areata. RNA was isolated and reverse transcribed to cDNA, the sequencing template. Sequenced by immunoSEQ multiplex PCR; TCRdb stores in-frame clones only, minus some. The sample lists about 250,000 clones; 60% were seen once. Treatment noted: oral pan-JAK inhibitor, 5-10 mg twice daily. The input for sequencing was CD4+ T cells sorted from blood, taken around week 54, from a patient treated with tofacitinib. All receptors come from a human donor with alopecia areata.

A remark on this clone: The sample carries other DNA sequences with the same CDR3. The chain is built from TRBV29-1 and TRBJ1-1, with a tentative D call TRBD1 (6 bases). The CDR3 has 12 amino acids. Deletions cut 6 bases from V and 0 bases from J, with 8 bases between. Looked up from germline, CDR1 is SQVTM and CDR2 is ANQGSEA. This CDR3 reads CSVRQVNTEAFF. In nucleotides, the CDR3 is TGCAGCGTACGACAGGTGAACACTGAAGCTTTCTTT.

V gene TRBV15 combines with J gene TRBJ1-4; D unclear. Germline V CDR1 and CDR2: LNHNV, YYDKDF (reference sequence). This CDR3 is built from 14 residues. The V end was cut by 0 bases, the J end by 7 bases, with 9 bases between. CDR3 sequence (DNA): TGTGCCACCAGCAGAGAGGGGAGGGTTGAAAAACTGTTTTTT. Translated, it gives CATSREGRVEKLFF.

CDR3 DNA sequence: TGTGCCAGCAGGGCATCGGGGAACCCCTATGGCTACACCTTC. Protein: CASRASGNPYGYTF. The chain recombines TRBV13 with TRBJ1-2; D is uncertain. Per the germline V gene, CDR1 is PRHDT and CDR2 is FYEKMQ (reference sequence). The CDR3 is 14 residues long. V dropped 6 bases and J dropped 4 bases, with 15 bases sitting between them.

CDR3 sequence (DNA): TGTGCCAGCACCCGAGAGATGGGTTCCTACGAGCAGTACTTC. Protein: CASTREMGSYEQYF. The rearrangement joins TRBV2 to TRBJ2-7; D call uncertain. Germline V CDR1 and CDR2: SNHLY, FYNNEI. There are 14 residues in the CDR3. V shed 7 bases and J shed 1 base, with 14 bases lying between them.

This clone has just one count. The rearrangement joins TRBV5-4 to TRBJ2-1, with 15 bases identical to TRBD2. The CDR3 runs 16 residues. CDR1 SGHNT and CDR2 YYREEE come from the germline V gene (reference sequence). V trimming: 1 base; J trimming: 9 bases; junction bases outside the gene matches: 5. The CDR3 reads CASSLRTSGGAVEQFF. CDR3 nucleotide sequence: TGTGCCAGCAGCTTGAGGACTAGCGGGGGGGCCGTTGAGCAGTTCTTC.